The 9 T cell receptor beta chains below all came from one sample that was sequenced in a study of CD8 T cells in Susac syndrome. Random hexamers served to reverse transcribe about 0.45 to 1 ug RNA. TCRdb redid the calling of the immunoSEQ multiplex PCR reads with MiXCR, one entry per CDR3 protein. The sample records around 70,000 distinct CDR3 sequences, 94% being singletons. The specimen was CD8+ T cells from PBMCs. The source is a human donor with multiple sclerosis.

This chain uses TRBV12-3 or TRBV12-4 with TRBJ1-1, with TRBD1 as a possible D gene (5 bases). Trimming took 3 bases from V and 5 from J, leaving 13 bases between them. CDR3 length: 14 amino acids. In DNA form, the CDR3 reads TGTGCCAGCAGTTTGGCGGCAGGGCGGACTGAAGCTTTCTTT. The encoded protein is CASSLAAGRTEAFF.

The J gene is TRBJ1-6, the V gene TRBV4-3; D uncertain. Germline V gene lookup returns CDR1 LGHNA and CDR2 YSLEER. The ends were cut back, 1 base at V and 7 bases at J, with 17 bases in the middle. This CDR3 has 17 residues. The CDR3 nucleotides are TGCGCCAGCAGCCAAGTAAGGGTGGGCGCCGGGAATTCACCCCTCCACTTT. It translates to CASSQVRVGAGNSPLHF.

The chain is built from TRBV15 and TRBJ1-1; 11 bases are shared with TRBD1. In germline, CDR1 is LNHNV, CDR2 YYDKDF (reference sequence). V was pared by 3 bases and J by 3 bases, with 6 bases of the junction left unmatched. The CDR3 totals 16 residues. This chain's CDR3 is CATSSEDRGLDTEAFF. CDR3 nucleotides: TGTGCCACCAGCAGCGAGGACAGGGGGCTAGACACTGAAGCTTTCTTT. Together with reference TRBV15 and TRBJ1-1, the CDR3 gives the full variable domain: DAMVIQNPRYQVTQFGKPVTLSCSQTLNHNVMYWYQQKSSQAPKLLFHYYDKDFNNEADTPDNFQSRRPNTSFCFLDIRSPGLGDTAMYLCATSSEDRGLDTEAFFGQGTRLTVV.

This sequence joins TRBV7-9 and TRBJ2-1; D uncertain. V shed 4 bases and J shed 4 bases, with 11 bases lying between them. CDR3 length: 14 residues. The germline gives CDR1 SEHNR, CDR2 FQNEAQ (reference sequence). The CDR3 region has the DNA TGTGCCAGCAGCTGGGTGGAAAGTTACAATGAGCAGTTCTTC. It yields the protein CASSWVESYNEQFF.

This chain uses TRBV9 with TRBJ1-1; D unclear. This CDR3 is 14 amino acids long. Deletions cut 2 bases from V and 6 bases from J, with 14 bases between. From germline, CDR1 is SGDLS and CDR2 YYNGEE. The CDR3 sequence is CASSVVLKNAEAFF. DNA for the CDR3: TGTGCCAGCAGCGTTGTACTAAAAAACGCTGAAGCTTTCTTT.

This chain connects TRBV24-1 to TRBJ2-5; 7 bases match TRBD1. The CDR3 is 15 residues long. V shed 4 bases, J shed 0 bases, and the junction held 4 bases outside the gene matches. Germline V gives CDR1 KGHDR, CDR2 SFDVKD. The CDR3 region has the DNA TGTGCCACCAGTGACCTAACAGGGGACCAAGAGACCCAGTACTTC. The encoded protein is CATSDLTGDQETQYF.

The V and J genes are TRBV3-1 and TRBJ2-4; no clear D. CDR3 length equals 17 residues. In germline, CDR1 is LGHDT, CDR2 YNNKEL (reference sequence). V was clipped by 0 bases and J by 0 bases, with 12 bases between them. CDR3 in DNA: TGTGCCAGCAGCCAAGAAGGCAGACCAGTAGCCAAAAACATTCAGTACTTC. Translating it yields CASSQEGRPVAKNIQYF.

The CDR3 DNA is TGCAGTGCTAGTGGTTCCGGGACAGGGGATTTCAATGAGCAGTTCTTC. This gives the protein CSASGSGTGDFNEQFF. This chain connects TRBV20-1 to TRBJ2-1, with TRBD1 identical over 10 bases. The ends lost 3 bases at V and 6 bases at J; junction bases unmatched: 11. This CDR3 has 16 amino acids. Germline values: CDR1 DFQATT, CDR2 SNEGSKA (reference sequence).

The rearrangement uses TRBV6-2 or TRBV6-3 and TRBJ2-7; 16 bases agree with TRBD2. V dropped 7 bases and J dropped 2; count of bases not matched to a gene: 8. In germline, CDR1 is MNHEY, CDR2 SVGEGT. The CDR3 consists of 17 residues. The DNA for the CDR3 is TGTGCCAGCACCAACGCCGGGACTAGCGGGGGGGCCTACGAGCAGTACTTC. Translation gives CASTNAGTSGGAYEQYF.